This TCR beta chain was recovered during a study of blood T cell repertoires in COVID-19. Participants, roughly 18 to 90 years old, spanned around 26 US areas. Cohort 3 recovery required two negative PCRs, clearance, or symptom resolution. Per the original data handling: Amplified reference gene primers provided the basis for estimating nucleated cell counts. The assay was immunoSEQ multiplex PCR, and TCRdb's table has in-frame clones only and misses some. V and J calls and clone size come straight from that table; D and trimming were deduced from the DNA. The profile shows hundreds of thousands of clones, 87% of them singletons. This clone was seen once. V gave up 5 bases and J gave up 6 bases, with 6 bases separating them. The CDR3 extends over 11 amino acids. CDR1 SGHNT and CDR2 YENEEA come from the germline V gene.

The rearrangement links TRBV11-3 to TRBJ2-3; no clear D. The sequence was obtained from a woman aged 50 to 60 who had recovered from COVID-19. The source material was PBMCs or T cells enriched from blood (not recorded which). This CDR3 is CASSTEDTQYF. The CDR3 bases are TGTGCCAGCAGCACCGAGGATACGCAGTATTTT. Based on the CDR3 plus reference TRBV11-3 and TRBJ2-3, the full variable domain is EAGVVQSPRYKIIEKKQPVAFWCNPISGHNTLYWYLQNLGQGPELLIRYENEEAVDDSQLPKDRFSAERLKGVDSTLKIQPAELGDSAVYLCASSTEDTQYFGPGTRLTVL.